A selection of T cell receptor beta chains follows, all from one sample in a study of blood T cell repertoires in COVID-19. Sequencing was performed with immunoSEQ multiplex PCR; in TCRdb, only in-frame clones are kept and a portion is missing. This sample carries some 89,000 clones, roughly 90% of them seen once, and the ten largest clones take more than 2%. The sequenced sample was peripheral blood. The receptors come from a man aged 50 to 59 with acute or convalescent COVID-19. The CDR3 runs from the conserved cysteine through the conserved F or W. D genes are given only for firm matches.

j_call d_call v_call cdr3_aa
TRBJ2-3 TRBD1 TRBV19 CASSIDQPTGGLRDTQYF
TRBJ2-2 TRBD1 TRBV18 CASSPPKDRAVRTGELFF
TRBJ1-1 TRBD1 TRBV27 CASSLGQAWRTEAFF
TRBJ2-1 - TRBV11-2 CASSPVRGASSYNEQFF
TRBJ2-2 - TRBV5-1 CASSSGLVGGTGELFF
TRBJ1-1 - TRBV4-1 CASSPGPYTEAFF
TRBJ2-6 TRBD1 TRBV7-2 CASSPQGAGANVLTF
TRBJ1-5 TRBD1 TRBV7-2 CASSLTGRSNQPQHF
TRBJ2-1 TRBD2 TRBV5-1 CASGLAGARNEQFF
TRBJ1-2 - TRBV28 CASRNKYGYTF
TRBJ2-7 - TRBV7-9 CASSPIIGGYEQYF
TRBJ2-3 TRBD2 TRBV11-2 CASSLDPPRGNTDTQYF
TRBJ1-1 - TRBV7-2 CASSLTRLDEAFF
TRBJ2-6 - TRBV7-3 CASSLDSPRSGANVLTF
TRBJ1-6 TRBD1 TRBV2 CASSGQGIPPLHF
TRBJ2-2 TRBD2 TRBV3-1/TRBV3-2 CASSQEILAGDTGELFF
TRBJ1-2 TRBD1 TRBV3-1/TRBV3-2 CASSPTGDQGYTF
TRBJ1-1 - TRBV29-1 CSARGVEGDTEAFF
TRBJ2-7 TRBD2 TRBV4-2 CASSQVLGLGYEQYF
TRBJ1-4 TRBD1 TRBV4-3 CASSQDWQGARTNEKLFF
TRBJ2-1 - TRBV6-1 CASSEGAYEQFF
TRBJ2-7 - TRBV6-1 CASSDISGYEQYF
TRBJ1-6 TRBD1 TRBV19 CASSPRGQGDSPLHF
TRBJ1-1 - TRBV11-3 CASSLVSGEAFF
TRBJ2-5 - TRBV12-3/TRBV12-4 CASSLQVETQYF
TRBJ1-1 TRBD1 TRBV28 CASTLGQRNTEAFF
TRBJ2-7 - TRBV28 CASSLPGNRYEQYF
TRBJ2-3 TRBD2 TRBV4-1 CASSQSSGRHQYF
TRBJ1-3 TRBD1 TRBV18 CASSPRQGSVSGNTIYF
TRBJ1-1 - TRBV20-1 CSASRRVVNTEAFF
TRBJ1-2 TRBD1 TRBV12-3/TRBV12-4 CASSQQGLNGYTF
TRBJ2-7 TRBD2 TRBV7-2 CASSPGLAGGEQYF
TRBJ2-6 - TRBV2 CASNAGYSGANVLTF
TRBJ1-1 TRBD1 TRBV5-6 CASSNIAYRGTEAFF
TRBJ1-2 TRBD1 TRBV28 CASRPKYNRGVYGYTF
TRBJ2-1 TRBD1 TRBV6-1 CASSEGTGVNEQFF
TRBJ1-1 - TRBV10-2 CASSERGSEAFF
TRBJ2-3 TRBD2 TRBV7-8 CASSLARLAVLTDTQYF
TRBJ1-2 TRBD1 TRBV27 CATWTGGRNYGYTF
TRBJ1-2 TRBD1 TRBV30 CAWSVLPSTGGFYGYTF
TRBJ2-4 TRBD2 TRBV11-2 CASSLAGTTNIQYF
TRBJ2-3 - TRBV29-1 CSVDGTPGTDTQYF
TRBJ2-1 TRBD1 TRBV28 CASRGTGQGAANEQFF
TRBJ1-1 TRBD1 TRBV28 CASSPGQVFWAFF